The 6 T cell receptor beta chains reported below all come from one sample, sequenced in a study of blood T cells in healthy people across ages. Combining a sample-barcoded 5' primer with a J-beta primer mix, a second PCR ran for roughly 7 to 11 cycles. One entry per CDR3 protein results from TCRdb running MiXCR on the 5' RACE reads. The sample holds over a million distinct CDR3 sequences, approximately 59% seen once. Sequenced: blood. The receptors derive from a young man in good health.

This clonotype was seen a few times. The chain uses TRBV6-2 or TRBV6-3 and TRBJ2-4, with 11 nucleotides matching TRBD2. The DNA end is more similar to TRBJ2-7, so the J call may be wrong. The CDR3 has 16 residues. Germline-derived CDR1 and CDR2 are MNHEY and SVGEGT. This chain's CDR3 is CASSHPRTSGLYEQYF. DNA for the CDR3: TGTGCCAGCAGCCACCCGCGGACTAGCGGGCTCTACGAGCAGTACTTC.

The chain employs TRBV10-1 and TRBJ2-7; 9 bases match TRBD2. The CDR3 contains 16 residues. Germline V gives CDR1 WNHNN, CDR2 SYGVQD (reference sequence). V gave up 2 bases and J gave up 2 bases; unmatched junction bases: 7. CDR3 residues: CASSETKTSGTYEQYF. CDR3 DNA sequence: TGCGCCAGCAGTGAGACTAAGACTAGCGGAACCTACGAGCAGTACTTC.

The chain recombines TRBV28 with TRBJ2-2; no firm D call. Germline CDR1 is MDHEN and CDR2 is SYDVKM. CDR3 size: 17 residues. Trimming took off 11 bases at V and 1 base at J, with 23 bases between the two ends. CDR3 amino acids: CAALDFRRAENTGELFF. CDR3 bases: TGTGCCGCCCTAGACTTTAGAAGGGCGGAGAACACCGGGGAGCTGTTTTTT.

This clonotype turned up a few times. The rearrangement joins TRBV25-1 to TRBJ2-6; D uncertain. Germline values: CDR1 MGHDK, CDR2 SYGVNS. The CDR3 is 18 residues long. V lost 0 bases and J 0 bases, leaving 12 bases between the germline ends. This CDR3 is CASSEYPGPSSGANVLTF. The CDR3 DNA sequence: TGTGCCAGCAGTGAATATCCCGGGCCCAGCTCTGGGGCCAACGTCCTGACTTTC.

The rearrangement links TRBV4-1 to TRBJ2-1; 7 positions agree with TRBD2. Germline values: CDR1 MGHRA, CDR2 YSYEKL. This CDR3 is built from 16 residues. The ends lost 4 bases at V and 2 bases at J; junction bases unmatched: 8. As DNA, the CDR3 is TGCGCCAGCAGCCCAACTAGCGCCCGTACCTACAATGAGCAGTTCTTC. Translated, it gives CASSPTSARTYNEQFF.

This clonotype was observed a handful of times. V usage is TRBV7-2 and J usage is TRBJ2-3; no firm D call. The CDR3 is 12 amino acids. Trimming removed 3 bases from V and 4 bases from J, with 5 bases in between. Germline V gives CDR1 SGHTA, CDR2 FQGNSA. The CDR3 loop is CASSFTPDTQYF. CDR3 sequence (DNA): TGTGCCAGCAGCTTTACCCCAGATACGCAGTATTTT. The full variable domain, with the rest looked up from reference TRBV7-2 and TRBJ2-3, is GAGVSQSPSNKVTEKGKDVELRCDPISGHTALYWYRQSLGQGLEFLIYFQGNSAPDKSGLPSDRFSAERTGGSVSTLTIQRTQQEDSAVYLCASSFTPDTQYFGPGTRLTVL.